There are a few counts of the clone carrying this TCR beta chain. As yet, its antigen is unknown. The libraries were made with immunoSEQ v3. Assay used: immunoSEQ multiplex PCR; TCRdb lists only in-frame clones, some missing. The table includes thousands of clones, around 74% detected once. The source of the sample is a study of TIL therapy for anti-PD-1-resistant metastatic lung cancer. About the research overall: Most patients had lung adenocarcinoma. Regarding the study as a whole: TIL cultures after expansion showed higher clonality and lower diversity than baseline tumor (median about 6% vs 30%).

Documented time point: pre-treatment sample, taken before nivolumab and TIL therapy. Tumor tissue came from excised metastases, mostly pleural nodules or supraclavicular lymph nodes. Trimming left V 4 bases short and J 10 bases short, with 18 bases between. This CDR3 contains 15 residues. Germline CDR1 reads SGHDT; CDR2 reads YYEEEE. This sequence originates from a person aged 30 to 80 with non-small cell lung cancer. The sequencing here drew on tumor tissue, taken at baseline. The rearrangement links TRBV5-6 to TRBJ1-6; D may be TRBD1 (6 bases). CDR3 sequence (DNA): TGTGCCAGCAGCCCCCGGGGCAACAGGGTATCACCCCTCCACTTT. It encodes CASSPRGNRVSPLHF.